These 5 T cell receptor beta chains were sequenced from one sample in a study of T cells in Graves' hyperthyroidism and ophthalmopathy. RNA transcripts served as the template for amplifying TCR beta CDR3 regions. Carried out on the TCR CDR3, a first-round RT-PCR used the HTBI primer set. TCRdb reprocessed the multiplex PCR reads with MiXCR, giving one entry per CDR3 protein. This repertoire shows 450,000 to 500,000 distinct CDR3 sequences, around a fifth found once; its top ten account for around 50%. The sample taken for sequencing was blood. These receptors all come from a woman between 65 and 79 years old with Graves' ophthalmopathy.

The CDR3 is CASKRTGSDNEQFF. DNA of the CDR3: TGCGCCAGCAAGAGAACAGGGAGTGACAATGAGCAGTTCTTC. The rearrangement uses TRBV10-2 and TRBJ2-1; a possible D gene is TRBD1 (6 bases). With 7 bases removed from V and 5 bases from J, the gap between germline ends came to 15 bases. Germline CDR1 reads WSHSY; CDR2 reads SAAADI. The CDR3 is 14 amino acids.

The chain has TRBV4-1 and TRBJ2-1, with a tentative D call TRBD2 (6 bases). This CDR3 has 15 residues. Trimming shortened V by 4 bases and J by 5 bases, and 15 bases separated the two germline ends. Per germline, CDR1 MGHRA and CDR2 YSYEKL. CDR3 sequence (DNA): TGCGCCAGCAGCCTTTTGCCGGGACTCAACAATGAGCAGTTCTTC. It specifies CASSLLPGLNNEQFF.

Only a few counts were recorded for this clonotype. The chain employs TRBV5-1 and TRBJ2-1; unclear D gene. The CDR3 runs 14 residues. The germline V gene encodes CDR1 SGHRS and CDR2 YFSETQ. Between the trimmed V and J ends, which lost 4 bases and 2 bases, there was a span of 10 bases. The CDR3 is CASSRIGTYNEQFF. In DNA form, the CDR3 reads TGCGCCAGCAGCCGCATAGGGACCTACAATGAGCAGTTCTTC.

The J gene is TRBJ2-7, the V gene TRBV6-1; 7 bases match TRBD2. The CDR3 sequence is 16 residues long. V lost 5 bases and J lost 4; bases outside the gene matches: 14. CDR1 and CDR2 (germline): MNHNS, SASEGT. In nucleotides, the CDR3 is TGTGCCAGCAGTCCTACCCGGGCGGGAGCGGGTTACGAGCAGTACTTC. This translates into CASSPTRAGAGYEQYF.

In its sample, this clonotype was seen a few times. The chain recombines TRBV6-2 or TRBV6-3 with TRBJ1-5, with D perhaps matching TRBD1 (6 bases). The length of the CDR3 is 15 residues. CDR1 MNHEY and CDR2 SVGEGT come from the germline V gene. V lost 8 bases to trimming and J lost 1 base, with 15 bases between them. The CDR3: CASAKGGISNQPQHF. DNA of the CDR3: TGTGCCAGCGCCAAGGGGGGAATAAGCAATCAGCCCCAGCATTTT.